The next 28 T cell receptor beta chains were all read from a single sample in a study of Graves' ophthalmopathy and Graves' hyperthyroidism. The study amplified TCR beta CDR3 regions using RNA transcripts. First-round RT-PCR used HTBI primers; second-round multiplex PCR followed. A single record per CDR3 protein comes from TCRdb applying MiXCR to the multiplex PCR reads. There are over 450,000 distinct CDR3 sequences in the sample; about 15% occur only once, and roughly 10% lies in the top ten. Sequencing was done on a sample of blood. These receptors were taken from a woman aged 25-40 years with Graves' ophthalmopathy.

In nucleotides, the CDR3 is TGTGCCAGCAGCTTAGGGGATAGGCTATACGAGCAGTACTTC. It specifies CASSLGDRLYEQYF. The chain carries TRBV11-2 and TRBJ2-7; no reliable D call. The CDR3 has 14 residues. Germline V lookup: CDR1 SGHAT, CDR2 FQNNGV. V lost 1 base and J lost 4, with 11 bases in between.

This clonotype was found a few times. The gene calls are TRBV20-1 and TRBJ2-7; 8 positions match TRBD1. Germline V CDR1 and CDR2: DFQATT, SNEGSKA (reference sequence). V lost 3 bases to trimming and J lost 7 bases; unmatched junction nucleotides: 8. The CDR3 totals 13 residues. The CDR3 coding sequence is TGCAGTGCTAGGGGACAGGTGGCTGGGGAGCAGTACTTC. Its translation is CSARGQVAGEQYF.

The chain uses TRBV3-1 and TRBJ1-5; D not resolved. V lost 0 bases and J lost 9, with 12 bases in between. Germline V lookup: CDR1 LGHDT, CDR2 YNNKEL (reference sequence). CDR3 length equals 14 residues. In DNA form, the CDR3 reads TGTGCCAGCAGCCAAGAGGGCAGAGCTCGGCCCCAGCATTTT. Protein sequence: CASSQEGRARPQHF.

At least ten counts were recorded for this clonotype. The chain carries TRBV24-1 and TRBJ2-7, with a tentative D call TRBD1 (5 bases). Deletions cut 7 bases from V and 0 bases from J, with 9 bases between. CDR1 and CDR2 (germline): KGHDR, SFDVKD. The CDR3 runs to 13 residues. CDR3 sequence reads: CATRDKSSYEQYF. The DNA for the CDR3 is TGTGCCACCAGGGACAAGAGCTCCTACGAGCAGTACTTC.

This clonotype was observed at least ten times. The chain is built from TRBV10-3 and TRBJ2-5; 14 bases map to TRBD2. V dropped 6 bases and J dropped 2; count of bases not matched to a gene: 2. CDR1 and CDR2 from the germline V gene are ENHRY and SYGVKD. The CDR3 runs 15 residues. The CDR3 loop is CAIRGLAGGQETQYF. CDR3 coding DNA: TGTGCCATCAGAGGACTAGCGGGGGGACAAGAGACCCAGTACTTC.

This clonotype was observed at least ten times. The rearrangement joins TRBV28 to TRBJ1-2; D ambiguous. Germline CDR1 and CDR2: MDHEN and SYDVKM. The CDR3 runs 12 residues. With 8 bases removed from V and 2 bases from J, the gap between germline ends came to 9 bases. The CDR3: CASVTQNYGYTF. The CDR3 DNA is TGTGCCAGCGTTACACAGAACTATGGCTACACCTTC.

As regards this clonotype: This could be a read error, since a much larger clone is one nucleotide away. This chain connects TRBV27 to TRBJ2-5, with D unclear. Germline V gene sequence: CDR1 MNHEY, CDR2 SMNVEV (reference sequence). This CDR3 spans 13 amino acids. The CDR3 loop reads CVSSLSSAETQYF. The CDR3 DNA reads as TGTGTCAGCAGTTTATCAAGTGCGGAGACCCAGTACTTC.

The rearrangement joins TRBV15 to TRBJ2-7; 7 bases match TRBD2. The junction had 2 bases not matched to a gene; V was cut back by 1 base and J by 2 bases. The germline gives CDR1 LNHNV, CDR2 YYDKDF (reference sequence). This CDR3 has 14 residues. CDR3 DNA: TGTGCCACCAGCAGAGGACTAGCTCCCTACGAGCAGTACTTC. Amino acid sequence: CATSRGLAPYEQYF.

At least ten counts were recorded for this clonotype. The gene calls are TRBV20-1 and TRBJ2-7; D is perhaps TRBD2 (6 bases). Germline V lookup: CDR1 DFQATT, CDR2 SNEGSKA (reference sequence). The V end lost 3 bases, the J end lost 4 bases, and 13 bases lay between the germline ends. The CDR3 length is 13 residues. CDR3 in amino acids: CSASSLAFYEQYF. CDR3 bases: TGCAGTGCTAGTTCACTAGCTTTTTACGAGCAGTACTTC.

The chain joins TRBV12-3 or TRBV12-4 to TRBJ1-5, with 7 nucleotides matching TRBD1. CDR3 length: 16 residues. V shed 8 bases, J shed 5 bases, and the junction held 15 bases outside the gene matches. CDR3: CASRLGDSSPYQPQHF. CDR3 sequence (DNA): TGTGCCAGCCGGCTGGGGGACAGTTCCCCGTATCAGCCCCAGCATTTT.

This clonotype has at least ten counts. V usage is TRBV28 and J usage is TRBJ2-7; possible D gene TRBD2, 5 bases. V dropped 6 bases and J dropped 2 bases, with 14 bases sitting between them. The V gene's germline CDR1 is MDHEN and CDR2 SYDVKM. The CDR3 extends over 14 amino acids. The chain's CDR3 is CASRGGRATYEQYF. The CDR3 DNA reads as TGTGCCAGCAGGGGTGGGCGGGCCACCTACGAGCAGTACTTC.

This clonotype was seen ten or more times. This chain links TRBV11-1 with TRBJ2-2, with TRBD1 matching 12 bases. The V and J ends lost 4 bases and 7 bases, in that order; junction bases with no gene match: 7. The V gene's germline CDR1 is SGHAT and CDR2 FQDESV (reference sequence). This CDR3 region has 16 residues. The CDR3 loop reads CASSSSGTGGFGELFF. The DNA of the CDR3 is TGTGCCAGCAGCTCGTCCGGGACAGGGGGCTTCGGGGAGCTGTTTTTT.

This clonotype was seen only a few times. V and J are TRBV30 and TRBJ1-1; D remains unclear. The CDR3 length is 13 residues. Germline V lookup: CDR1 GTSNPN, CDR2 SVGIG (reference sequence). V shed 0 bases and J shed 3 bases, with 8 bases lying between them. CDR3: CAWSVVGYTEAFF. The CDR3 nucleotides are TGTGCCTGGAGTGTTGTCGGGTACACTGAAGCTTTCTTT. Complete variable domain (other parts from reference TRBV30 and TRBJ1-1): SQTIHQWPATLVQPVGSPLSLECTVEGTSNPNLYWYRQAAGRGLQLLFYSVGIGQISSEVPQNLSASRPQDRQFILSSKKLLLSDSGFYLCAWSVVGYTEAFFGQGTRLTVV.

This chain joins TRBV30 and TRBJ1-6; D gene uncertain. Between the trimmed V and J ends, which lost 5 bases and 7 bases, there was a span of 18 bases. The CDR3 has 15 amino acids. Germline CDR1 is GTSNPN and CDR2 is SVGIG (reference sequence). The CDR3 reads CAWASPLTDNSPLHF. Here the CDR3 DNA reads TGTGCCTGGGCCTCACCTTTGACGGACAATTCACCCCTCCACTTT.

This clonotype was observed at least ten times. V and J are TRBV6-1 and TRBJ2-2, with D possibly being TRBD1 (5 bases). The CDR3 is made up of 15 amino acids. Trimming shortened V by 4 bases and J by 5 bases, and 14 bases separated the two germline ends. The germline V gene has CDR1 MNHNS and CDR2 SASEGT. The DNA for the CDR3 is TGTGCCAGCAGTGTTGCAGGGCGATCTACCGGGGAGCTGTTTTTT. It specifies CASSVAGRSTGELFF.

In its sample, this clonotype was seen a few times. V is TRBV3-1 and J is TRBJ2-5; 8 nucleotides align to TRBD1. The CDR3 is 15 amino acids. The ends lost 0 bases at V and 3 bases at J; junction bases unmatched: 3. Germline V gene data show CDR1 as LGHDT and CDR2 as YNNKEL (reference sequence). CDR3 protein: CASSQDPTGEETQYF. The CDR3 DNA follows: TGTGCCAGCAGCCAAGATCCGACAGGGGAAGAGACCCAGTACTTC.

This clonotype was seen many times. This chain joins TRBV20-1 and TRBJ2-7; D is possibly TRBD1 (6 bases). Germline V gene sequence: CDR1 DFQATT, CDR2 SNEGSKA (reference sequence). Trimming removed 3 bases from V and 0 bases from J, with 12 bases in between. The CDR3 sequence is 14 residues long. The CDR3 here is CSASGDTSSYEQYF. The CDR3 DNA sequence: TGCAGTGCTAGTGGGGACACTAGCTCCTACGAGCAGTACTTC.

The V gene is TRBV19, the J gene TRBJ1-2; no clear D. The CDR3 is 13 amino acids. Trimming removed 7 bases at V and 3 bases at J, with 12 bases between. The germline CDR1 and CDR2 sequences are LNHDA and SQIVND (reference sequence). The CDR3 loop is CASKTVFDYGYTF. The CDR3 nucleotides are TGTGCCAGTAAGACCGTCTTTGACTATGGCTACACCTTC.

The table lists this clonotype with many counts. The rearrangement uses TRBV20-1 and TRBJ2-7, with D maybe TRBD2 (5 bases). This CDR3 is built from 16 residues. Trimming left V 0 bases short and J 2 bases short, with 17 bases between. Germline V lookup: CDR1 DFQATT, CDR2 SNEGSKA (reference sequence). The CDR3, as DNA: TGCAGTGCTAGAGATCAAACTAGTCAGTTTGCCTACGAGCAGTACTTC. It is translated as CSARDQTSQFAYEQYF.

This clonotype showed up many times. The rearrangement uses TRBV12-3 or TRBV12-4 and TRBJ1-3, with D possibly matching TRBD1 (6 bases). The CDR3 extends over 15 amino acids. Trimming cost V 7 bases and J 4 bases, with 17 bases left between them. CDR3 sequence (DNA): TGTGCCAGCACTCTACAGGGTTGGGACGGAAACACCATATATTTT. Residues: CASTLQGWDGNTIYF.

There are many counts of this clonotype. J is TRBJ1-2 and V is TRBV2; D call uncertain. Germline values: CDR1 SNHLY, CDR2 FYNNEI. The germline V and J ends were trimmed by 7 bases and 3 bases, with 24 bases remaining between them. The CDR3 spans 17 residues. The CDR3: CASTRDGLPMSDYGYTF. CDR3 coding DNA: TGTGCCAGCACCCGAGACGGATTACCCATGTCCGACTATGGCTACACCTTC.

At least ten counts were recorded for this clonotype. This chain uses TRBV28 with TRBJ2-7, with D tentatively TRBD2 (5 bases). The germline CDR1 and CDR2 sequences are MDHEN and SYDVKM. The CDR3 has 14 residues. The V end was cut by 5 bases, the J end by 4 bases, with 15 bases between. This CDR3 reads CASSPSPGEYEQYF. In DNA, the CDR3 is TGTGCCAGCAGTCCCTCTCCCGGGGAATACGAGCAGTACTTC.

This clonotype was seen a few times. The junction shows a germline mismatch at one end, possibly a read error. The chain recombines TRBV13 with TRBJ1-2; no definite D call. The V gene's germline CDR1 is PRHDT and CDR2 FYEKMQ (reference sequence). The CDR3 runs 15 residues. CDR3 bases: TGTGCCAGCAGATTAGAGCCAGATAATAACTATGGCTACACCTTC. Protein sequence: CASRLEPDNNYGYTF.

About this clonotype itself: The missing conserved phenylalanine or tryptophan at the end of this CDR3 makes a read error likely. The rearrangement links TRBV6-2 or TRBV6-3 to TRBJ1-1; D unresolved. Per the germline V gene, CDR1 is MNHEY and CDR2 is SVGEGT. The CDR3 runs 12 residues. V was shortened by 4 bases and J by 1 base, with 4 bases between the two germline ends. CDR3 in DNA: TGTGCCAGCAGTTGGCGGAACACTGAAGCTTTCTTG. Translating gives CASSWRNTEAFL.

This clonotype has at least ten counts. J is TRBJ2-5 and V is TRBV20-1; 11 nucleotides agree with TRBD2. From germline, CDR1 is DFQATT and CDR2 SNEGSKA (reference sequence). The CDR3 runs to 15 residues. Trimming at V came to 6 bases and at J to 0 bases, leaving 6 bases not matched to a gene. The CDR3 loop reads CSAQLAGAYQETQYF. In nucleotides, the CDR3 is TGCAGTGCGCAACTAGCGGGGGCCTACCAAGAGACCCAGTACTTC.

Comment on this clonotype: A much bigger clone sits one base away, suggesting this may be a read error. This rearrangement joins TRBV28 to TRBJ1-5, with unresolved D. Germline V gene lookup returns CDR1 MDHEN and CDR2 SYDVKM. This CDR3 contains 14 residues. The CDR3 DNA follows: TGTGCCAGCAGTACCAACAGCCAAAGTGGGCCCCAGCGTTTT. The encoded protein is CASSTNSQSGPQRF.

This clonotype was picked up many times. The chain joins TRBV30 to TRBJ2-2; D not resolved. Trimming removed 2 bases from V and 3 bases from J, with 1 base in between. The CDR3 is made up of 11 amino acids. Per the germline V gene, CDR1 is GTSNPN and CDR2 is SVGIG (reference sequence). The chain's CDR3 is CAWSYTGELFF. The CDR3 DNA reads as TGTGCCTGGAGTTACACCGGGGAGCTGTTTTTT. Full variable domain (rest looked up from reference TRBV30 and TRBJ2-2): SQTIHQWPATLVQPVGSPLSLECTVEGTSNPNLYWYRQAAGRGLQLLFYSVGIGQISSEVPQNLSASRPQDRQFILSSKKLLLSDSGFYLCAWSYTGELFFGEGSRLTVL.

The sample holds many counts of this clonotype. The rearrangement links TRBV7-8 to TRBJ2-7, with TRBD1 as a possible D gene (5 bases). Trimming left V 2 bases short and J 3 bases short, with 11 bases between. Germline V gives CDR1 SGHVS, CDR2 FQNEAQ. This CDR3 region has 14 residues. The CDR3 DNA is TGTGCCAGCAGCTTAAACAAGGGGCGCTACGAGCAGTACTTC. Translating gives CASSLNKGRYEQYF.